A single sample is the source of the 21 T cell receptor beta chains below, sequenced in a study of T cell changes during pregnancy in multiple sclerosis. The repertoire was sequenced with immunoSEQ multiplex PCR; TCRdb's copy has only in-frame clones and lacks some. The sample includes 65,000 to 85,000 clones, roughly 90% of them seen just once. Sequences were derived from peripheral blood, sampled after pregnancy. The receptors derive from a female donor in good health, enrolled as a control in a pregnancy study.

The chain's CDR3 is CSATLAGGPYEQYF. For the CDR3, the DNA is TGCAGCGCTACCCTAGCGGGGGGACCCTACGAGCAGTACTTC. The rearrangement joins TRBV29-1 to TRBJ2-7, with TRBD2 identical over 11 bases. The CDR3 covers 14 residues. With 7 bases clipped from V and 2 bases from J, the junction kept 7 bases outside the gene matches. The germline V gene has CDR1 SQVTM and CDR2 ANQGSEA.

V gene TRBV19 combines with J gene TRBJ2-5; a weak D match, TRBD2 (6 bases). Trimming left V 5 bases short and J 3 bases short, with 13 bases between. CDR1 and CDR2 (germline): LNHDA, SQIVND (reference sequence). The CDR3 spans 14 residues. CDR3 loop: CASSPRRVKETQYF. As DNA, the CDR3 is TGTGCCAGTAGTCCACGGAGGGTGAAAGAGACCCAGTACTTC.

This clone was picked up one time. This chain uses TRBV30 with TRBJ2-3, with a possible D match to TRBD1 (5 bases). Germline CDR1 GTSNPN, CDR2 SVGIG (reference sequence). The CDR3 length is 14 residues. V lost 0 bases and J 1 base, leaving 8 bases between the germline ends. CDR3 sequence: CAWSVGRGTDTQYF. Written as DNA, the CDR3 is TGTGCCTGGAGTGTGGGCAGGGGCACAGATACGCAGTATTTT.

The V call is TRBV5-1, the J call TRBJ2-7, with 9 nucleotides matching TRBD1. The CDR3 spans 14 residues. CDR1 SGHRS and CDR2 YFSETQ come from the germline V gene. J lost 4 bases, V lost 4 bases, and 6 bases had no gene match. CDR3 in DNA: TGCGCCAGCAGCGTCGGACAGGGGTCTTACGAGCAGTACTTC. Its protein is CASSVGQGSYEQYF.

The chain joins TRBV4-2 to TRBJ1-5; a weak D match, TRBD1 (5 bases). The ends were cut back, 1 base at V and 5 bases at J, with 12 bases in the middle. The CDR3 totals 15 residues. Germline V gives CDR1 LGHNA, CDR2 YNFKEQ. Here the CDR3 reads CASSQVGRGDQPQHF. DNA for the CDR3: TGTGCCAGCAGCCAAGTCGGCCGGGGGGATCAGCCCCAGCATTTT.

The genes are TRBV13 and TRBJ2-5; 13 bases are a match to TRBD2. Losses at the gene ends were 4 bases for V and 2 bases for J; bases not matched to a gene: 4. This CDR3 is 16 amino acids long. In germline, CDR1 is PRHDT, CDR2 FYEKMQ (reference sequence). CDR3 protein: CASSSRTSGGQETQYF. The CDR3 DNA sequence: TGTGCCAGCAGCTCCCGGACTAGCGGGGGTCAAGAGACCCAGTACTTC.

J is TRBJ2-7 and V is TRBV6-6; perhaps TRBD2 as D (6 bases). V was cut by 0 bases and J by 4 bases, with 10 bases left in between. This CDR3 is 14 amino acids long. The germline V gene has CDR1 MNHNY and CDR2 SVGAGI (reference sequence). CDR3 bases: TGTGCCAGCAGTTACTCGACGGAGGGATACGAGCAGTACTTC. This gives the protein CASSYSTEGYEQYF.

The CDR3 sequence: CASSTTRDRRNSPLHF. As DNA, the CDR3 is TGTGCCAGTAGTACGACACGGGACAGGAGGAATTCACCCCTCCACTTT. The chain has TRBV19 and TRBJ1-6; TRBD1 agrees at 8 bases. The CDR3 sequence is 16 residues long. V lost 4 bases, J lost 7 bases, and 9 bases stayed unmatched. Germline V CDR1 and CDR2: LNHDA, SQIVND (reference sequence).

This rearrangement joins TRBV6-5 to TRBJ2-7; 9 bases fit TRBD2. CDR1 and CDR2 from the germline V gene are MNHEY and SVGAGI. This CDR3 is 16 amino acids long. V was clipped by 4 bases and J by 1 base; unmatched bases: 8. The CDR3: CASSLGLAGLSYEQYF. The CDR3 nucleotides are TGTGCCAGCAGTTTGGGTCTAGCGGGACTTTCCTACGAGCAGTACTTC.

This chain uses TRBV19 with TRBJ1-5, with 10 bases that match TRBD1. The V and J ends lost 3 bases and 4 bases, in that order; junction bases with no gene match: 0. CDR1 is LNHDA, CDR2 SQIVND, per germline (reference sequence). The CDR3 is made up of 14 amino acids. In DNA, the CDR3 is TGTGCCAGTAGTATGGGACAGGGGAATCAGCCCCAGCATTTT. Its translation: CASSMGQGNQPQHF.

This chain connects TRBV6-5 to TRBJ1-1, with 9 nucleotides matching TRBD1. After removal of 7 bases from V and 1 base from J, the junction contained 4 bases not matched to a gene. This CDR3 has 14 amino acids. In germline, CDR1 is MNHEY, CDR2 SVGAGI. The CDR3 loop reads CASTTGGGNTEAFF. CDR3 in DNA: TGTGCCAGCACCACAGGGGGCGGGAACACTGAAGCTTTCTTT.

The CDR3 here is CSARTGYGYTF. The CDR3 DNA reads as TGCAGTGCTAGAACAGGCTATGGCTACACCTTC. The chain carries TRBV20-1 and TRBJ1-2, with D possibly matching TRBD1 (5 bases). Trimming shortened V by 2 bases and J by 4 bases, and 5 bases separated the two germline ends. The CDR3 contains 11 residues. The germline CDR1 and CDR2 sequences are DFQATT and SNEGSKA (reference sequence).

The chain's CDR3 is CASSYSNLVRADTQYF. DNA for the CDR3: TGTGCCAGCAGTTACTCCAACTTGGTCCGGGCAGATACGCAGTATTTT. The chain carries TRBV6-5 and TRBJ2-3; no firm D call. The CDR3 contains 16 residues. Per germline, CDR1 MNHEY and CDR2 SVGAGI. V was trimmed by 0 bases and J by 4 bases, leaving 14 bases between them.

The CDR3 nucleotides read TGTGCCAGCAGCCGGGCGGGAGACATTCAGTACTTC. Residues: CASSRAGDIQYF. The V gene is TRBV11-2, the J gene TRBJ2-4, with 7 bases that match TRBD2. This CDR3 comprises 12 residues. V dropped 5 bases and J dropped 8; count of bases not matched to a gene: 3. Per germline, CDR1 SGHAT and CDR2 FQNNGV.

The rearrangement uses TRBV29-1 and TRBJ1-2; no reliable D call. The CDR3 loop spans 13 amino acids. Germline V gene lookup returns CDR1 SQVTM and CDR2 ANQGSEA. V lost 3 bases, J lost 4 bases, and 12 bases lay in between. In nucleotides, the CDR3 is TGCAGCGTTGAGCCGTTAGCTGGCTATGGCTACACCTTC. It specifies CSVEPLAGYGYTF.

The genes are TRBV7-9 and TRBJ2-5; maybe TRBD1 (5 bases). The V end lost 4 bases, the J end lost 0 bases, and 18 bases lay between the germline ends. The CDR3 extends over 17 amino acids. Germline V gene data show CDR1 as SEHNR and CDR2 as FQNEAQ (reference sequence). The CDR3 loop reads CASSSNRSTPYQETQYF. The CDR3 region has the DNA TGTGCCAGCAGCTCAAACAGGTCAACGCCGTACCAAGAGACCCAGTACTTC.

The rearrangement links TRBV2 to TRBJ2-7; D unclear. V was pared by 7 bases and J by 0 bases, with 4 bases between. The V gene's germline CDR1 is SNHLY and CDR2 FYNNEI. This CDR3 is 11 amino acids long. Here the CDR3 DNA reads TGTGCCAGCACCATCTCCTACGAGCAGTACTTC. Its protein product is CASTISYEQYF.

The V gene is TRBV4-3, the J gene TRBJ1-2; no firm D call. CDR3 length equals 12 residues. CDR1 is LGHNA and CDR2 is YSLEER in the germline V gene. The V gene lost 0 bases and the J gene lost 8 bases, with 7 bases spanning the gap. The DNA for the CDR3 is TGCGCCAGCAGCCAAGATAACGGGGGCTACACCTTC. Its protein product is CASSQDNGGYTF.

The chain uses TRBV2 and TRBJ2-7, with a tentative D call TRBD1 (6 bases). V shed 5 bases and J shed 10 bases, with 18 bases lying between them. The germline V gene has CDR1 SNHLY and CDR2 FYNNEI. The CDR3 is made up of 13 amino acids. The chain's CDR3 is CASSPRGFDSQYF. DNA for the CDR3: TGTGCCAGCAGTCCCAGGGGATTTGATTCCCAGTACTTC.

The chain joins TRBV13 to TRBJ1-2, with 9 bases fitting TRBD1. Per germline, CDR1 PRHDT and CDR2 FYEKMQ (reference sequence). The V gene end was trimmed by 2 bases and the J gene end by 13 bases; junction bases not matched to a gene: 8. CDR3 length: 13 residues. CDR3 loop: CASSLTSDRGITF. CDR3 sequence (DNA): TGTGCCAGCAGCTTAACCTCGGACAGGGGTATCACCTTC. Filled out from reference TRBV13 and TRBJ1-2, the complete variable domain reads AAGVIQSPRHLIKEKRETATLKCYPIPRHDTVYWYQQGPGQDPQFLISFYEKMQSDKGSIPDRFSAQQFSDYHSELNMSSLELGDSALYFCASSLTSDRGITFGSGTRLTVV.

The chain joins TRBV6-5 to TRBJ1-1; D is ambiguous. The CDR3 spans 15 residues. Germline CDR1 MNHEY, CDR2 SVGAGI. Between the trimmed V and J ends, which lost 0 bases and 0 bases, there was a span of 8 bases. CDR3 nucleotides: TGTGCCAGCAGTTACTCGGAGACGTTGAACACTGAAGCTTTCTTT. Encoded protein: CASSYSETLNTEAFF.